This is a list of T cell receptor beta chains from one sample in a study of blood T cell repertoires in COVID-19. Profiled with immunoSEQ multiplex PCR; TCRdb holds only in-frame clones, not every one. Here the sample spans some 150,000 clones, 65% to 90% being singletons. Sequenced input: peripheral blood. The receptors come from a man aged 45 to 65 with acute or convalescent COVID-19. Both conserved end residues are part of each CDR3. A D gene is named only where the DNA matches it firmly.

>13|TRBD1|TRBV27
CASSSRQGNEQFF
>15|.|TRBV6-5
CASSYGPSSYNEQFF
>15|.|TRBV10-3
CAISDPPGGNSPLHF
>16|.|TRBV5-6
CASSPGTGSLGNTIYF
>15|.|TRBV19
CASSQGRIGAGELFF
>15|.|TRBV5-1
CASSQGAQGRNTIYF
>17|.|TRBV21-1
CASSKGRTGGFREKLFF
>17|TRBD1|TRBV18
CASSLNTPGQSDTEAFF
>15|TRBD1|TRBV4-1
CASSQVGQGAEKLFF
>14|.|TRBV2
CASTEVVFSYGYTF
>13|TRBD1|TRBV30
CAWRVQGTGSAFF
>14|.|TRBV30
CAWSVRDFTDTQYF
>14|TRBD1|TRBV6-5
CASSLRQGAGEQFF
>15|TRBD1|TRBV27
CASRSPGGGTDTQYF
>14|.|TRBV9
CASSAGQSNYEQYF
>14|.|TRBV28
CASTRGGNSYEQYF
>15|.|TRBV7-9
CASSLEIGRGYGYTF
>15|.|TRBV30
CAWSFLGPSGAEAFF
>12|.|TRBV30
CAWSHGLDGYTF
>14|.|TRBV15
CATSRTVSTYEQYF
>14|TRBD1|TRBV6-5
CASRTGTGDYGYTF
>19|TRBD2|TRBV6-1
CASSDVHRLAGANTGELFF
>16|TRBD1|TRBV3-1/TRBV3-2
CASSQDLGTGPETQYF
>13|TRBD1|TRBV6-6
CASSVQGAQPQHF
>17|TRBD1|TRBV5-4
CASSLGQGPSGANVLTF
>15|.|TRBV6-5
CASALGGSGANVLTF
>16|.|TRBV7-9
CASSLDRRLTHYEQYF
>17|TRBD2|TRBV5-1
CASSLYPGGSGPGELFF
>14|.|TRBV5-1
CASSGGLPREKLFF
>16|.|TRBV5-1
CASSFGDNQGNQPQHF
>15|.|TRBV15
CATSRDPGRQETQYF
>14|.|TRBV6-6
CASSYEGTGNTIYF
>15|.|TRBV30
CAWSKQTSRNQPQHF
>16|TRBD2|TRBV10-3
CAISAGTSGREETQYF
>17|.|TRBV3-1/TRBV3-2
CASSRQTGRAAYNEQFF
>14|TRBD1|TRBV5-1
CASSWGTGTTEQYF
>12|.|TRBV11-3
CASGGPLGTQYF
>16|.|TRBV6-2/TRBV6-3
CASSPDPAGYYNEQFF
>12|.|TRBV5-6
CASSLSDTEAFF
>17|TRBD1|TRBV7-3
CASSLGSDRGQNSPLHF
>14|TRBD1|TRBV2
CASVLGQAPEKLFF
>17|TRBD2|TRBV27
CASSFPGLAGVRDTQYF
>18|TRBD2|TRBV9
CASSPRLADPTNTGELFF
>16|TRBD1|TRBV3-1/TRBV3-2
CASSQVHRGPDTEAFF
>14|TRBD1|TRBV6-2/TRBV6-3
CASSSGQGGYGYTF
>14|.|TRBV27
CASSPPDSYYGYTF
>12|.|TRBV29-1
CSVKTSSYEQYF
>16|.|TRBV18
CASSPRTTDNNEKLFF